This TCR beta chain is drawn from a study of blood T cell repertoires in COVID-19 (dated by TCRdb to the early 2020s). Background for the entire study: The collaborator samples originated in the United States, Italy and Spain and spanned the acute and convalescent phases of COVID-19. The material from the prospective study consisted of cDNA or gDNA derived from T cells, B-cell-depleted T cells, or PBMCs. Subjects who had been exposed to COVID-19, were actively infected with it, or had recovered from it provided the deeply sampled blood TCRbeta repertoires that made up the dataset. A freely available public database, intended as a resource for researchers studying the immune response to SARS-CoV-2, is where the repertoires were released. The samples were drawn from the first 160 participants of the ongoing ImmuneRACE study and from 1,254 subjects provided by 6 global collaborators. A de-identified subject ID, COVID-19 status, age in years and sex were almost always included in the sample metadata. Where available, HLA class I and class II types were taken from metadata supplied by the sample provider and were not determined by assay-based typing.

Whole blood was collected in K2EDTA tubes by collaborating institutions according to the institutions' own protocols. Collaborator samples were shipped for TCRbeta analysis as frozen whole blood, isolated PBMCs, or DNA extracted from either sample type. Compared with germline, V lacks 6 bases and J lacks 7 bases; bases without a gene match: 15. The CDR3 starts with the cysteine, ends with the phenylalanine, and has 16 residues. Just the 48-base CDR3 DNA is kept, in frame starting at base 1. For CDR1 and CDR2, the germline V gene lists MDHEN and SYDVKM. TCRbeta CDR3 regions were amplified from genomic DNA by means of the immunoSEQ Assay, a bias-controlled multiplex PCR. As for the authors' bioinformatics: The number of nucleated cells in each sample was estimated by amplification of reference gene primers within the assay. To quantify the absolute abundance of each unique TCRbeta CDR3 rearrangement, sequence reads were collapsed and filtered. Productive Simpson clonality was computed per sample as the square root of Simpson's diversity index over productive rearrangements. Held by TCRdb, this immuneACCESS table contains in-frame sequences only and omits some clones. Under half of the omission traces to an unresolved V gene where checked; the cause of the rest is unknown. Clone size and the V and J calls come from that table; the DNA yielded D and trimming. In this sample the table shows approximately 380,000 clones, roughly 85% of which occur a single time. The ten largest clones take up roughly 3.4% of the sample.

Points the paper makes about the study in general: How much clinical and demographic metadata was included differed by source and by participant, and the metadata was provided uncurated.

Regarding this clone: Its antigen is still unknown. No qualities accompany the bases; no much larger clone lies one base away.

The V and J segments used are TRBV28 and TRBJ1-5; 7 junctional bases match TRBD1. The receptor was derived from a woman in her late teens or twenties with acute or convalescent COVID-19. The sample was peripheral blood. The nucleotide sequence reads as follows: TGTGCCAGCAGGCCCCACCCCCGGGACAGAAGACAGCCCCAGCATTTT. It translates to CASRPHPRDRRQPQHF.